This T cell receptor (beta chain) was obtained from a study of CD8 T cells in ankylosing spondylitis. Libraries for TCR beta were made by quantitative 5'-RACE with molecular barcodes. Via MiXCR, TCRdb re-called the 5' RACE reads, giving one row per CDR3 protein. Here the sample spans about 450,000 distinct CDR3 sequences, roughly 26% being singletons. In the case of this clonotype: What it binds is unknown.

Germline CDR1 and CDR2: SQVTM and ANQGSEA. The CDR3 runs 13 residues. V was shortened by 6 bases and J by 0 bases, with 6 bases between the two germline ends. Findings and caveats of the study: In the blood and synovial fluid of reactive arthritis, some motif variants had been previously reported. Researchers reportedly found disease-linked clones significantly enriched in matched ankylosing spondylitis synovial fluid. In peripheral blood, disease-linked CD8+ clones occurred at relatively low frequencies. There was a TCR beta motif, made of fewer than 10 highly homologous variants, that appeared characteristic of ankylosing spondylitis blood.

The TCR sequence derives from a male donor with ankylosing spondylitis. The rearrangement links TRBV29-1 to TRBJ2-6; tentatively, D is TRBD1 or TRBD2 (5 bases each). What was sequenced was blood, either unsorted or a sorted T cell fraction (not recorded which). CDR3 protein: CSVGPSGANVLTF. Here the CDR3 DNA reads TGCAGCGTGGGACCCTCTGGGGCCAACGTCCTGACTTTC.